This TCR beta chain was identified during a study of CD8+ T cells in alopecia areata. cDNA prepared by RNA extraction and subsequent reverse transcription served as the template for sequencing. The assay was immunoSEQ multiplex PCR, and TCRdb's table has in-frame clones only and misses some. The sample lists about 110,000 clones, roughly 59% occurring once. The receptor's source is a human donor in good health. The sequencing sample was made of CD8+ T cells sorted from blood.

The DNA of the CDR3 is TGTGCCAGCAGCTTAGGCGGCCAAGGGGACACTGAAGCTTTCTTT. This encodes CASSLGGQGDTEAFF. The V gene is TRBV13, the J gene TRBJ1-1; D might be TRBD1 (5 bases). V was pared by 0 bases and J by 3 bases, with 11 bases between. Germline CDR1 PRHDT, CDR2 FYEKMQ (reference sequence). The CDR3 covers 15 residues. Looking up the rest from reference TRBV13 and TRBJ1-1 gives the full variable domain: AAGVIQSPRHLIKEKRETATLKCYPIPRHDTVYWYQQGPGQDPQFLISFYEKMQSDKGSIPDRFSAQQFSDYHSELNMSSLELGDSALYFCASSLGGQGDTEAFFGQGTRLTVV.